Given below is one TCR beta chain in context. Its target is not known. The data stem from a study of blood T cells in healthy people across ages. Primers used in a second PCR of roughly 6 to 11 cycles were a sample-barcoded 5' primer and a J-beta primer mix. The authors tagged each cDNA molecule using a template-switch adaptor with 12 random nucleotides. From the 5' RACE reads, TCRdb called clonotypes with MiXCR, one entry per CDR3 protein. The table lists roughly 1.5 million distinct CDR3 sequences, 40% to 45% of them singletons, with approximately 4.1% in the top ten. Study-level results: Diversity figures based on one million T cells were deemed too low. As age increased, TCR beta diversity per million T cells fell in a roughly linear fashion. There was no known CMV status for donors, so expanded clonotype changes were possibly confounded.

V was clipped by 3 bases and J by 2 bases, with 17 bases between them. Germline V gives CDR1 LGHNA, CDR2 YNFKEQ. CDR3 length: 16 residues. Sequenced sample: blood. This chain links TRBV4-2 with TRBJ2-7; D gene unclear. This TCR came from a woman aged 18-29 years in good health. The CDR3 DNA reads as TGTGCCAGCAGCCAGCTCCTTTCCCCCAAGCCCTACGAGCAGTACTTC. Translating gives CASSQLLSPKPYEQYF.